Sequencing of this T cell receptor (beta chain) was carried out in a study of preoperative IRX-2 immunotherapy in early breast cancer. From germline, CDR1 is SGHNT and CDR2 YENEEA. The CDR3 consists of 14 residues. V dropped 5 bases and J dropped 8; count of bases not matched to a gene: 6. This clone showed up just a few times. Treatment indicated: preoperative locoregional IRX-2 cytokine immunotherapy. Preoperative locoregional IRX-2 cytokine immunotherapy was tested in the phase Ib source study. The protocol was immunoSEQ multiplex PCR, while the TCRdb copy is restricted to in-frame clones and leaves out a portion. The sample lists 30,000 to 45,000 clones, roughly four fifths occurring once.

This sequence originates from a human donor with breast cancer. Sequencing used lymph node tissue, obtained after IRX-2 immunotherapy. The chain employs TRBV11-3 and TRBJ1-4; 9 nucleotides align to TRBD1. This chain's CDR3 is CASSVPGQGEKLFF. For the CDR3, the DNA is TGTGCCAGCAGCGTTCCGGGACAGGGAGAAAAACTGTTTTTT.